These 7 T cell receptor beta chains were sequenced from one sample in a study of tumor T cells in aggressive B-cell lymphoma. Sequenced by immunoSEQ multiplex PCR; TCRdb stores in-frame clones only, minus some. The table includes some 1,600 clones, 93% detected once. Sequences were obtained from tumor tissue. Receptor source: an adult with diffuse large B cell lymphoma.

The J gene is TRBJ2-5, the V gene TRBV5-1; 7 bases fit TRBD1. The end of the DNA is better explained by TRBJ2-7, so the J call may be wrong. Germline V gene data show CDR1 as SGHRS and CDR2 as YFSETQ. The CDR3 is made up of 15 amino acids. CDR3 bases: TGCGCCAGCAGCTTAGACACAGGGGCGGGTTACGAGCAGTACTTC. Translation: CASSLDTGAGYEQYF.

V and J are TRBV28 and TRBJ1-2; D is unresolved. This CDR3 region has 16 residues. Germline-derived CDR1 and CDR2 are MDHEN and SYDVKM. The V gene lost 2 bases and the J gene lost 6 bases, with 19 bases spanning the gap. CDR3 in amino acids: CASSLVSWANSDGYTF. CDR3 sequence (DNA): TGTGCCAGCAGTTTAGTCTCGTGGGCCAACTCCGATGGCTACACCTTC.

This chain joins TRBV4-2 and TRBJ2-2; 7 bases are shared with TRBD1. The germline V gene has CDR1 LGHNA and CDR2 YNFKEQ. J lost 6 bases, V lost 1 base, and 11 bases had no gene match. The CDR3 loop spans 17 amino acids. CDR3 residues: CASSQAAYGQAPGELFF. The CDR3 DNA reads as TGTGCCAGCAGCCAAGCCGCTTACGGACAGGCGCCCGGGGAGCTGTTTTTT.

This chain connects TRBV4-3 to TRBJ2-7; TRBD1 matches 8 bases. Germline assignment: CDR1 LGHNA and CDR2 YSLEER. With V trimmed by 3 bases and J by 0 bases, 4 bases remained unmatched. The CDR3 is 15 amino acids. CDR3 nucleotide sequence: TGCGCCAGCAGCCACGACAGGGGTCTCTCCTACGAGCAGTACTTC. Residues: CASSHDRGLSYEQYF.

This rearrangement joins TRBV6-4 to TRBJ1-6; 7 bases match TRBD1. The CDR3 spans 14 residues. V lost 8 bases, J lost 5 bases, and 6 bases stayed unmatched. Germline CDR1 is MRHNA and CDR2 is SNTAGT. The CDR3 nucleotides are TGTGCCAGCTCACACGACAGGGATAATTCACCCCTCCACTTT. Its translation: CASSHDRDNSPLHF.

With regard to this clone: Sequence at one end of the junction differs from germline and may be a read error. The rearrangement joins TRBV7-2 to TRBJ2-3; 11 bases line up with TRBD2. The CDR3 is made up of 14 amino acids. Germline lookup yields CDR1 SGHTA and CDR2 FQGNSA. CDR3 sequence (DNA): TGTGCCAGCAGCCTAGCGGGGGGTCCCTGGGGGCAGTATTTT. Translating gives CASSLAGGPWGQYF.

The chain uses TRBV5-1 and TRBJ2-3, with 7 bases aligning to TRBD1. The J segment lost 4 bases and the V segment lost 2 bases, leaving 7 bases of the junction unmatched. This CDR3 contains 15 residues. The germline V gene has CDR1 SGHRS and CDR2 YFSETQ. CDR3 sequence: CASSFNRGLADTQYF. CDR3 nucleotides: TGCGCCAGCAGCTTTAACAGGGGTTTAGCAGATACGCAGTATTTT.